This T cell receptor beta chain was identified during a study of response to subunit inactivated influenza vaccine. Study results and caveats: Authors suggested each seasonal influenza vaccination recruits few new T cells.

This CDR3 has 14 residues. CDR1 is GTSNPN and CDR2 is SVGIG in the germline V gene (reference sequence). V lost 0 bases and J lost 6, with 12 bases in between. Regarding this clonotype: The antigen remains unidentified.

TCRdb used MiXCR to reprocess the RT-PCR reads, holding one entry per CDR3 protein. Seen here are 860,000 or so distinct CDR3 sequences, around 20% observed once, and the top ten hold more than 8.5%. This chain connects TRBV30 to TRBJ2-1; possible D gene TRBD1, 6 bases. This material consisted of PBMCs from blood, taken 4 to 6 days after vaccination. This sequence was found in a man aged 50-59 years who received an inactivated influenza vaccine. CDR3 nucleotides: TGTGCCTGGAGTGTAGGGGGACATATCAATGAGCAGTTCTTC. Encoded protein: CAWSVGGHINEQFF.